This T cell receptor beta chain appears in the sequencing data of a study of blood T cell repertoires in COVID-19. Study context: Spain, Italy and the United States supplied samples that represented acute and convalescent COVID-19. Sample material is recorded as cDNA or gDNA derived from T cells, B-cell-depleted T cells, or PBMCs.

Methods used by the authors: Cell counts per sample came from amplifying reference gene primers. The table came from immunoSEQ multiplex PCR; TCRdb's copy has only in-frame clones and leaves some out. V and J calls and clone size are given by that table; D and trimming were obtained from the DNA. The data hold over 70,000 clones, with 87% observed a single time. The germline CDR1 and CDR2 sequences are MDHEN and SYDVKM. The V segment lost 4 bases and the J segment 2 bases; nucleotides outside the gene matches: 3. The CDR3 runs to 15 residues. The sequence derives from a human donor in a cohort sampled during active COVID-19. The V call is TRBV28, the J call TRBJ1-5; 9 bases align to TRBD1. The material sequenced was peripheral blood. The CDR3 nucleotides read TGTGCCAGCAGTTCTACAGGGGGCGGCAATCAGCCCCAGCATTTT. It encodes CASSSTGGGNQPQHF. Looking up the rest from reference TRBV28 and TRBJ1-5 gives the full variable domain: DVKVTQSSRYLVKRTGEKVFLECVQDMDHENMFWYRQDPGLGLRLIYFSYDVKMKEKGDIPEGYSVSREKKERFSLILESASTNQTSMYLCASSSTGGGNQPQHFGDGTRLSIL.